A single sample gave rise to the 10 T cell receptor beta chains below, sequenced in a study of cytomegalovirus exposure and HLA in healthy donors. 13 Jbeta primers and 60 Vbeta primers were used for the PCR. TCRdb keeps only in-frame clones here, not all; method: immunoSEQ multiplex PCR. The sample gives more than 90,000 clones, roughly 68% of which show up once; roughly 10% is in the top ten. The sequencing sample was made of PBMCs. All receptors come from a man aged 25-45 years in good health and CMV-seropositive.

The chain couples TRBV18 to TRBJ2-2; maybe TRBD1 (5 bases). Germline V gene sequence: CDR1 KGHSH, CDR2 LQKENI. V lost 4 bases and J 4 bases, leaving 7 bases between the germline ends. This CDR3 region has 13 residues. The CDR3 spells CASSLGLTGELFF. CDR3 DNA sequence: TGTGCCAGCTCACTGGGGCTCACCGGGGAGCTGTTTTTT.

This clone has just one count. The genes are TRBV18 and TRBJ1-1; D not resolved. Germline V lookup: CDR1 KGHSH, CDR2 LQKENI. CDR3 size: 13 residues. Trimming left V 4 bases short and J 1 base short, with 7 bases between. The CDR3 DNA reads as TGTGCCAGCTCACTTTCAGGGAACACTGAAGCTTTCTTT. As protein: CASSLSGNTEAFF. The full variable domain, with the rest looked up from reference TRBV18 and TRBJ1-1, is NAGVMQNPRHLVRRRGQEARLRCSPMKGHSHVYWYRQLPEEGLKFMVYLQKENIIDESGMPKERFSAEFPKEGPSILRIQQVVRGDSAAYFCASSLSGNTEAFFGQGTRLTVV.

CDR3 DNA sequence: TGCAGCGTCGGAGGACTAGCGGGCACAGATACGCAGTATTTT. It yields the protein CSVGGLAGTDTQYF. The chain is built from TRBV29-1 and TRBJ2-3; 10 nucleotides align to TRBD2. Germline trimming cut 6 bases from V and 1 base from J; bases unmatched to any gene: 4. CDR1 and CDR2 (germline): SQVTM, ANQGSEA. The CDR3 consists of 14 residues.

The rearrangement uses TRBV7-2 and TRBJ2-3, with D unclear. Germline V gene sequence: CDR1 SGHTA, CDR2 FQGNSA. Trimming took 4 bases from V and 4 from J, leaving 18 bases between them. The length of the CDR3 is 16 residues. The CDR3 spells CASSSRGSPPADTQYF. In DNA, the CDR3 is TGTGCCAGCAGCTCTAGAGGCTCCCCTCCTGCAGATACGCAGTATTTT.

The CDR3 DNA follows: TGCGCCAGCAGTCTGGACAGCCTTAATCAGCCCCAGCATTTT. This translates into CASSLDSLNQPQHF. V and J are TRBV5-1 and TRBJ1-5, with D maybe TRBD1 (6 bases). The ends were cut back, 5 bases at V and 4 bases at J, with 13 bases in the middle. The CDR3 sequence is 14 residues long. Germline V gene sequence: CDR1 SGHRS, CDR2 YFSETQ.

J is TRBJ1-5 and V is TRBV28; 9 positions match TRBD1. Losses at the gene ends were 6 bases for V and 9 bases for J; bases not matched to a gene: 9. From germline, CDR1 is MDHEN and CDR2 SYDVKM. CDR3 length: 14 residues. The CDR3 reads CASRGGTGRRPQHF. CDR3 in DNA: TGTGCCAGCAGGGGCGGGACAGGGAGGAGGCCCCAGCATTTT.

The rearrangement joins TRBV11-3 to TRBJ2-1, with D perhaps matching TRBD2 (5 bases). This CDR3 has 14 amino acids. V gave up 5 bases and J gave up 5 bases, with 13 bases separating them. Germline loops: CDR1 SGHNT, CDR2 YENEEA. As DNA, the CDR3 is TGTGCCAGCAGCCCTAGAGGGAGCCACAATGAGCAGTTCTTC. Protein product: CASSPRGSHNEQFF.

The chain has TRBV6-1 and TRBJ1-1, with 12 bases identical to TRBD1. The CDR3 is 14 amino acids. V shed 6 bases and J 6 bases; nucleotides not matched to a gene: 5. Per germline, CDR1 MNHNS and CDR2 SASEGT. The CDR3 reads CASRGTGGVAEAFF. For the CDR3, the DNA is TGTGCCAGCAGAGGGACAGGGGGCGTCGCTGAAGCTTTCTTT.

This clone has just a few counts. The CDR3 spells CSVDRGEKLFF. The CDR3 DNA reads TGCAGCGTTGACAGGGGTGAAAAACTGTTTTTT. This chain connects TRBV29-1 to TRBJ1-4; D may be TRBD1 (6 bases). The CDR3 has 11 residues. V was trimmed by 3 bases and J by 7 bases, leaving 6 bases between them. Germline V lookup: CDR1 SQVTM, CDR2 ANQGSEA.

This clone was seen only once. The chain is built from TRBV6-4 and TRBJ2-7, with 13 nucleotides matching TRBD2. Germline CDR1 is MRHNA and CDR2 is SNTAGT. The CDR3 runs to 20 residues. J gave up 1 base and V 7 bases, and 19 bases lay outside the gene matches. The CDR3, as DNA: TGTGCCAGCACCGGGACTAGCGGGGACCGCAACGGACGATCTTCCTACGAGCAGTACTTC. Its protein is CASTGTSGDRNGRSSYEQYF.